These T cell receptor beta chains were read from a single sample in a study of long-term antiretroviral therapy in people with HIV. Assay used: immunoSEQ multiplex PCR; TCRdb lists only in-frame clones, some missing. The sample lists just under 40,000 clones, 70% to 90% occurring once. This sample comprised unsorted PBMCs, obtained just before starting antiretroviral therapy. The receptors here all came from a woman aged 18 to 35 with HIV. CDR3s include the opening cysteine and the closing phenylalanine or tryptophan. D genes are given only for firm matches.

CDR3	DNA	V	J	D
CASSNDRDAFF	TGTGCCAGCAGCAACGACAGGGACGCTTTCTTT	TRBV9	TRBJ1-1	TRBD1
CASSLVTGGVYEQYF	TGTGCCAGCAGCTTAGTAACAGGGGGCGTATACGAGCAGTACTTC	TRBV7-2	TRBJ2-7	TRBD1
CASSQDGRARYEQYF	TGTGCCAGCAGCCAAGACGGGAGGGCCCGTTACGAGCAGTACTTC	TRBV14	TRBJ2-7	TRBD2
CASSLLAGGKFGYEQYF	TGTGCCAGCAGTTTACTAGCGGGAGGTAAATTCGGTTACGAGCAGTACTTC	TRBV28	TRBJ2-7	TRBD2
CASSLVSGNTIYF	TGTGCCAGCAGTTTGGTCTCTGGAAACACCATATATTTT	TRBV27	TRBJ1-3	NA
CASSYQGGTEAFF	TGTGCCAGCAGTTACCAGGGGGGGACTGAAGCTTTCTTT	TRBV6-6	TRBJ1-1	TRBD1
CASSPRGGQRVSGNTIYF	TGTGCCAGCAGCCCCCGGGGAGGACAGCGAGTCTCTGGAAACACCATATATTTT	TRBV4-2	TRBJ1-3	NA
CASSYEGFDTGELFF	TGTGCCAGCAGTTACGAGGGATTCGACACCGGGGAGCTGTTTTTT	TRBV6-5	TRBJ2-2	NA
CATGGQVNTEAFF	TGTGCCACCGGCGGGCAGGTGAACACTGAAGCTTTCTTT	TRBV10-3	TRBJ1-1	NA
CASSPTGTSNYEQYF	TGTGCCAGCTCACCCACCGGGACTAGCAATTACGAGCAGTACTTC	TRBV18	TRBJ2-7	TRBD2
CASSPTQTVETQYF	TGTGCCAGCTCACCTACCCAGACAGTGGAGACCCAGTACTTC	TRBV18	TRBJ2-5	NA
CASSLRGRDNNEQFF	TGTGCCAGCAGCTTAAGGGGGAGGGATAACAATGAGCAGTTCTTC	TRBV7-6	TRBJ2-1	NA
CASKRQGAYQPQHF	TGTGCCAGCAAAAGACAGGGGGCTTATCAGCCCCAGCATTTT	TRBV27	TRBJ1-5	TRBD1
CASSAASGRTPYNEQFF	TGTGCCAGCAGTGCCGCTAGCGGGAGGACCCCCTACAATGAGCAGTTCTTC	TRBV27	TRBJ2-1	TRBD2
CASSFPGFTSGNYEQYF	TGCGCCAGCAGCTTCCCAGGCTTTACTAGCGGTAACTACGAGCAGTACTTC	TRBV5-1	TRBJ2-7	TRBD2
CASSTRASSYNEQFF	TGTGCCAGCAGCACCCGTGCGAGCTCCTACAATGAGCAGTTCTTC	TRBV11-3	TRBJ2-1	NA
CASSEGLAGDDEQFF	TGTGCCAGCAGCGAGGGACTAGCGGGAGACGATGAGCAGTTCTTC	TRBV11-2	TRBJ2-1	TRBD2
CASSLGGAGNQPQHF	TGTGCCAGCAGTTTAGGAGGGGCCGGCAATCAGCCCCAGCATTTT	TRBV28	TRBJ1-5	NA
CAVPGGTQNTEAFF	TGTGCCGTTCCGGGAGGAACCCAGAACACTGAAGCTTTCTTT	TRBV2	TRBJ1-1	NA
CASSDSGAGENEKLFF	TGTGCCAGCAGTGACTCGGGGGCGGGAGAAAATGAAAAACTGTTTTTT	TRBV2	TRBJ1-4	NA
CASSISGGYSNQPQHF	TGTGCCAGCAGTATCTCAGGGGGGTATAGCAATCAGCCCCAGCATTTT	TRBV28	TRBJ1-5	TRBD1